This T cell receptor (beta chain) was observed in a study of T cells after yellow fever vaccination. As for the study in general: Fractions of low cell number were prepared using SMART-Seq v4 Ultra Low Input. General study findings and limits: Weaker overall was a secondary response that nonetheless peaked faster, on day 5 versus 15.

Concerning this clonotype itself: The antigen is not known.

In TCRdb, the 5' RACE reads were re-called with MiXCR into one record per CDR3 protein. The sample shows 620,000 or so distinct CDR3 sequences, roughly 12% of them seen only once. Material: PBMCs, obtained on the day of the yellow fever booster vaccination. This TCR derives from a man aged 25 to 45 who received the YFV17D yellow fever vaccine.

The CDR3 sequence is CSARDGSFGGEQFF. The DNA for the CDR3 is TGCAGTGCTAGAGACGGATCATTTGGGGGTGAGCAGTTCTTC. The chain joins TRBV20-1 to TRBJ2-1, with D perhaps given as TRBD1 or TRBD2 (5 bases each). Germline CDR1 reads DFQATT; CDR2 reads SNEGSKA (reference sequence). CDR3 size: 14 residues. Trimming cost V 0 bases and J 9 bases, with 15 bases left between them.